This T cell receptor beta chain was found in a study of T cell responses to AZD1222 COVID-19 vaccine. Study-wide results and caveats: An increase in Spike-specific TCR breadth and depth was observed after two AZD1222 doses.

Repertoires were generated with immunoSEQ multiplex PCR, while TCRdb's copy carries only in-frame clones and drops some. The table records 150,000 to 170,000 clones, about 88% of them present only once. The CDR3 has 16 residues. The germline CDR1 and CDR2 sequences are MNHEY and SMNVEV (reference sequence). The V segment lost 6 bases and the J segment 1 base; nucleotides outside the gene matches: 3. Of note for this clone: The antigen remains unidentified.

The sequence derives from an adult in good health. This chain joins TRBV27 and TRBJ2-1; 13 bases align to TRBD2. Material: peripheral blood, obtained on day 0 of AZD1222 vaccination. CDR3 amino acids: CASRLTSGGSYNEQFF. CDR3 coding DNA: TGTGCCAGCAGGTTGACTAGCGGGGGGTCCTACAATGAGCAGTTCTTC.